These 27 T cell receptor beta chains originate from one sample sequenced in a study of beta chain features in type 1 diabetes. Study-wide results and caveats: Type 1 diabetes patients showed a moderate but significant shortening of TCRB CDR3s in all four CD4+ subsets.

Every bit of the isolated RNA underwent reverse transcription, so sequencing read expressed TCRB transcripts. The data were produced by immunoSEQ multiplex PCR, yet TCRdb's version contains in-frame clones alone and is incomplete. The data hold about 260,000 clones, with around 20% observed a single time. No antigens are known for them. Sample: naive CD4+ T cells from blood. Receptors were obtained from a woman aged 40-49 years with type 1 diabetes.

The chain recombines TRBV19 with TRBJ2-1; 14 bases are a match to TRBD2. Trimming at V came to 5 bases and at J to 9 bases, leaving 6 bases not matched to a gene. This CDR3 comprises 15 residues. Germline V CDR1 and CDR2: LNHDA, SQIVND (reference sequence). This CDR3 is CASSFGLAGGVEQFF. In nucleotides, the CDR3 is TGTGCCAGTAGTTTCGGACTAGCGGGAGGAGTTGAGCAGTTCTTC.

This clone has more than one count but fewer than ten. The chain employs TRBV9 and TRBJ2-1; 9 bases are shared with TRBD2. The CDR3 loop spans 15 amino acids. V shed 0 bases and J 5 bases; nucleotides not matched to a gene: 3. Germline CDR1 reads SGDLS; CDR2 reads YYNGEE. CDR3 in amino acids: CASSVGAGGNNEQFF. As DNA, the CDR3 is TGTGCCAGCAGCGTAGGAGCGGGGGGAAACAATGAGCAGTTCTTC.

The chain uses TRBV18 and TRBJ2-7, with D possibly matching TRBD2 (5 bases). CDR1 and CDR2 from the germline V gene are KGHSH and LQKENI. This CDR3 contains 14 residues. The V gene lost 3 bases and the J gene lost 1 base, with 10 bases spanning the gap. For the CDR3, the DNA is TGTGCCAGCTCACCTCTCGGGGTTTCCTACGAGCAGTACTTC. Translation gives CASSPLGVSYEQYF.

The gene calls are TRBV19 and TRBJ2-1, with TRBD2 identical over 14 bases. The germline V gene encodes CDR1 LNHDA and CDR2 SQIVND (reference sequence). Trimming took 2 bases from V and 2 from J; bases not matched to a gene: 5. CDR3 length: 18 residues. The DNA of the CDR3 is TGTGCCAGTAGTATAATGGGACTAGCGGGAGAGACCTACAATGAGCAGTTCTTC. Protein product: CASSIMGLAGETYNEQFF.

The sample holds a few counts of this clone. The chain carries TRBV19 and TRBJ1-1; 9 bases line up with TRBD1. CDR3 length equals 16 residues. V was pared by 5 bases and J by 4 bases, with 11 bases of the junction left unmatched. Germline V gives CDR1 LNHDA, CDR2 SQIVND (reference sequence). In DNA form, the CDR3 reads TGTGCCAGTAGTCTCCGGGACAGGGTGATTAGCACTGAAGCTTTCTTT. Residues: CASSLRDRVISTEAFF.

The genes are TRBV13 and TRBJ1-4; TRBD1 is a possible D gene (6 bases). V lost 5 bases to trimming and J lost 8 bases, with 18 bases between them. This CDR3 region has 15 residues. Germline loops: CDR1 PRHDT, CDR2 FYEKMQ (reference sequence). In DNA form, the CDR3 reads TGTGCCAGCAGCCCGGGCGGGGGGCTTAAAGAAAAACTGTTTTTT. Amino acids: CASSPGGGLKEKLFF.

J is TRBJ2-5 and V is TRBV4-1; 9 bases line up with TRBD1. This CDR3 comprises 18 residues. Germline CDR1 is MGHRA and CDR2 is YSYEKL. The ends lost 0 bases at V and 2 bases at J; junction bases unmatched: 10. CDR3 in DNA: TGCGCCAGCAGCCAAGACGCGTTCCGGGACAGGGTACAAGAGACCCAGTACTTC. Protein product: CASSQDAFRDRVQETQYF.

The chain has TRBV6-5 and TRBJ1-1, with a weak D call TRBD1 (5 bases). V was cut by 4 bases and J by 5 bases, with 8 bases left in between. This CDR3 spans 12 amino acids. Germline loops: CDR1 MNHEY, CDR2 SVGAGI. The CDR3 loop reads CASSSPGTEAFF. The DNA of the CDR3 is TGTGCCAGCAGTTCCCCAGGGACTGAAGCTTTCTTT.

This clone has a handful of counts. The V call is TRBV4-1, the J call TRBJ1-5; D is ambiguous. This CDR3 has 17 amino acids. Trimming left V 1 base short and J 5 bases short, with 18 bases between. CDR1 and CDR2 (germline): MGHRA, YSYEKL. CDR3 sequence reads: CASSQGWTFGRHQPQHF. Here the CDR3 DNA reads TGCGCCAGCAGCCAAGGATGGACTTTCGGGAGGCATCAGCCCCAGCATTTT.

This clone was detected a few times. V usage is TRBV28 and J usage is TRBJ2-1; D is unresolved. The CDR3 runs to 13 residues. V was clipped by 2 bases and J by 10 bases, with 12 bases between them. The germline V gene has CDR1 MDHEN and CDR2 SYDVKM. The CDR3 protein is CASSLALQAEQFF. CDR3 nucleotides: TGTGCCAGCAGTTTAGCCCTGCAGGCCGAGCAGTTCTTC.

This clone has a handful of counts. The V and J genes are TRBV9 and TRBJ2-3, with TRBD2 as a possible D gene (6 bases). V dropped 3 bases and J dropped 2 bases, with 13 bases sitting between them. CDR1 and CDR2 from the germline V gene are SGDLS and YYNGEE. The CDR3 runs 15 residues. DNA for the CDR3: TGTGCCAGCAGCGGTTCTAGCGCCTACACAGATACGCAGTATTTT. Protein: CASSGSSAYTDTQYF.

This clone was counted a few times. The same CDR3 can be traced to other DNA sequences in this sample. The chain recombines TRBV28 with TRBJ2-1; 9 nucleotides agree with TRBD1. Germline CDR1 reads MDHEN; CDR2 reads SYDVKM. The junction had 3 bases not matched to a gene; V was cut back by 6 bases and J by 6 bases. The CDR3 contains 13 residues. Here the CDR3 DNA reads TGTGCCAGCAGATTGACAGGGGGCAATGAGCAGTTCTTC. Residues: CASRLTGGNEQFF.

This sequence joins TRBV4-1 and TRBJ1-5; TRBD1 matches 7 bases. Trimming cost V 0 bases and J 5 bases; bases outside gene matches: 10. CDR3 length: 17 residues. Germline CDR1 and CDR2: MGHRA and YSYEKL. The CDR3 nucleotides are TGCGCCAGCAGCCAAGATCTAGTACAGGGGAATCATCAGCCCCAGCATTTT. Protein product: CASSQDLVQGNHQPQHF.

V gene TRBV11-2 combines with J gene TRBJ2-5; weak D call: TRBD1 (6 bases). The germline V gene encodes CDR1 SGHAT and CDR2 FQNNGV. The V end lost 0 bases, the J end lost 5 bases, and 13 bases lay between the germline ends. This CDR3 is 15 amino acids long. Here the CDR3 reads CASSLDQGTYETQYF. The CDR3 DNA follows: TGTGCCAGCAGCTTAGATCAAGGGACATACGAGACCCAGTACTTC.

The chain carries TRBV9 and TRBJ1-2; D may be TRBD1 (5 bases). Germline lookup yields CDR1 SGDLS and CDR2 YYNGEE. The CDR3 runs to 12 residues. The V end lost 4 bases, the J end lost 7 bases, and 11 bases lay between the germline ends. In nucleotides, the CDR3 is TGTGCCAGCAGCCCAGGGACTTCTGGCTACACCTTC. Translating gives CASSPGTSGYTF.

This chain uses TRBV7-9 with TRBJ2-1; tentative D call: TRBD2 (5 bases). This CDR3 region has 14 residues. Deletions cut 3 bases from V and 9 bases from J, with 15 bases between. Germline V gene sequence: CDR1 SEHNR, CDR2 FQNEAQ (reference sequence). In DNA, the CDR3 is TGTGCCAGCAGCTTCGAGGTCGACCGGGGTGAGCAGTTCTTC. Amino acids: CASSFEVDRGEQFF.

This sequence joins TRBV5-1 and TRBJ2-1; D is undetermined. CDR3 length equals 14 residues. CDR1 is SGHRS, CDR2 YFSETQ, per germline. Trimming removed 5 bases from V and 6 bases from J, with 15 bases in between. The CDR3 nucleotides read TGCGCCAGCAGTCGAGCGCAAAAGCCCAATGAGCAGTTCTTC. Amino acid sequence: CASSRAQKPNEQFF.

The V and J genes are TRBV28 and TRBJ2-6; 11 nucleotides align to TRBD1. Germline CDR1 MDHEN, CDR2 SYDVKM. The CDR3 runs 17 residues. J was trimmed by 0 bases and V by 9 bases; bases with no gene match: 7. In nucleotides, the CDR3 is TGTGCCAGTGGACAGGGGGCTTTATACTCTGGGGCCAACGTCCTGACTTTC. This gives the protein CASGQGALYSGANVLTF.

The chain is built from TRBV10-3 and TRBJ2-5; the D gene is possibly TRBD1 (5 bases). Germline CDR1 and CDR2: ENHRY and SYGVKD. The CDR3 length is 16 residues. Trimming removed 3 bases at V and 5 bases at J, with 19 bases between. The CDR3 nucleotides read TGTGCCATCAGTGACCCACTCAGGGCCCCTTGGGAGACCCAGTACTTC. This encodes CAISDPLRAPWETQYF.

The chain uses TRBV2 and TRBJ2-3, with a weak D call TRBD1 (5 bases). Germline V gene lookup returns CDR1 SNHLY and CDR2 FYNNEI. Deletions cut 6 bases from V and 0 bases from J, with 10 bases between. The CDR3 contains 14 residues. CDR3 sequence (DNA): TGTGCCAGCAGGTCACAGGCGAGCACAGATACGCAGTATTTT. Translation: CASRSQASTDTQYF.

The J gene is TRBJ1-1, the V gene TRBV10-3; D ambiguous. The ends were cut back, 6 bases at V and 1 base at J, with 9 bases in the middle. The germline V gene has CDR1 ENHRY and CDR2 SYGVKD. This CDR3 spans 13 amino acids. The chain's CDR3 is CAIRMAGNTEAFF. CDR3 nucleotide sequence: TGTGCCATCAGGATGGCAGGGAACACTGAAGCTTTCTTT.

This clone was counted only a few times. The chain joins TRBV4-2 to TRBJ1-1; TRBD1 might be the D (5 bases). This CDR3 has 13 residues. CDR1 LGHNA and CDR2 YNFKEQ come from the germline V gene. Trimming pared 5 bases from V and 3 bases from J, leaving 10 bases between. CDR3 loop: CASSAQGHTEAFF. The DNA for the CDR3 is TGTGCCAGCAGCGCTCAGGGTCACACTGAAGCTTTCTTT.

This clone turned up a few times. This sequence joins TRBV30 and TRBJ2-5; 14 bases align to TRBD2. The DNA end is a closer match to TRBJ2-7, so the J assignment may be wrong. The length of the CDR3 is 15 residues. Germline lookup yields CDR1 GTSNPN and CDR2 SVGIG (reference sequence). Here the CDR3 DNA reads TGTGCCTGGAGGCGACCCGGGACTAGCGGGAGCGAGCAGTACTTC. It translates to CAWRRPGTSGSEQYF.

In its sample, this clone was seen a few times. The chain is built from TRBV9 and TRBJ1-4; TRBD1 aligns across 7 bases. Germline CDR1 SGDLS, CDR2 YYNGEE. The length of the CDR3 is 17 residues. V lost 5 bases to trimming and J lost 4 bases; unmatched junction nucleotides: 14. This CDR3 is CASRPGTASGINEKLFF. The CDR3 DNA sequence: TGTGCCAGCAGGCCCGGGACAGCGAGTGGGATTAATGAAAAACTGTTTTTT.

Only a few counts were recorded for this clone. The chain joins TRBV9 to TRBJ2-7; 8 positions match TRBD1. Trimming removed 3 bases from V and 7 bases from J; junction bases left unmatched: 9. Germline V gene data show CDR1 as SGDLS and CDR2 as YYNGEE. The CDR3 length is 14 residues. CDR3 DNA: TGTGCCAGCAGCGATAGGACAGGGCCGGGAGAGCAGTACTTC. Its protein product is CASSDRTGPGEQYF. Full variable domain (missing parts from reference TRBV9 and TRBJ2-7): DSGVTQTPKHLITATGQRVTLRCSPRSGDLSVYWYQQSLDQGLQFLIQYYNGEERAKGNILERFSAQQFPDLHSELNLSSLELGDSALYFCASSDRTGPGEQYFGPGTRLTVT.

J is TRBJ2-1 and V is TRBV30, with D possibly matching TRBD2 (5 bases). Trimming removed 1 base from V and 3 bases from J, with 13 bases in between. Per the germline V gene, CDR1 is GTSNPN and CDR2 is SVGIG (reference sequence). The CDR3 is made up of 15 amino acids. DNA of the CDR3: TGTGCCTGGAGTGGACCCTCGGGAAGCTACAATGAGCAGTTCTTC. This encodes CAWSGPSGSYNEQFF. Supplemented by reference TRBV30 and TRBJ2-1, the full variable domain reads SQTIHQWPATLVQPVGSPLSLECTVEGTSNPNLYWYRQAAGRGLQLLFYSVGIGQISSEVPQNLSASRPQDRQFILSSKKLLLSDSGFYLCAWSGPSGSYNEQFFGPGTRLTVL.

This clone was picked up a small number of times. This sequence joins TRBV29-1 and TRBJ1-1; D not resolved. The CDR3 has 14 residues. V was shortened by 4 bases and J by 3 bases, with 15 bases between the two germline ends. Germline CDR1 is SQVTM and CDR2 is ANQGSEA. For the CDR3, the DNA is TGCAGCGTTGCCCCGGGAGGATCGGACACTGAAGCTTTCTTT. Amino acids: CSVAPGGSDTEAFF. Together with reference TRBV29-1 and TRBJ1-1, the CDR3 gives the full variable domain: SAVISQKPSRDICQRGTSLTIQCQVDSQVTMMFWYRQQPGQSLTLIATANQGSEATYESGFVIDKFPISRPNLTFSTLTVSNMSPEDSSIYLCSVAPGGSDTEAFFGQGTRLTVV.